This is a list of T cell receptor beta chains from one sample in a study of blood T cell repertoires in COVID-19. This table comes from immunoSEQ multiplex PCR, and its TCRdb copy is limited to in-frame clones, with some not included. The sample holds hundreds of thousands of clones, just under 90% seen once. The sequenced sample was peripheral blood. These receptors all stem from a woman between 25 and 40 years old with COVID-19, enrolled during active disease. CDR3s include the opening cysteine and the closing phenylalanine or tryptophan. Fields, in order: clone size, J gene, D gene, V gene, CDR3 DNA, CDR3 protein. D genes are given only for firm matches. Rows may omit the clone size; those that give it use once, few, many or a size class.

-,TRBJ1-5,TRBD1,TRBV6-1,TGTGCCAGCAGTGACCCCTACAGGGGGCGAGATCAGCCCCAGCATTTT,CASSDPYRGRDQPQHF
-,TRBJ1-1,TRBD1,TRBV19,TGTGCCAGTAGTCCCCGGACAGGGGCTCGGAGTACTGAAGCTTTCTTT,CASSPRTGARSTEAFF
-,TRBJ1-3,TRBD1,TRBV3-1/TRBV3-2,TGTGCCAGCAGCTGGAGGCAGGGGGGCGTTTTGAACACCATATATTTT,CASSWRQGGVLNTIYF
-,TRBJ2-3,-,TRBV28,TGTGCCAGCAGTCTACCGAGCGTTTTTGCAGATACGCAGTATTTT,CASSLPSVFADTQYF
-,TRBJ2-5,TRBD2,TRBV10-3,TGTGCCATCAGTGAAGCTAGCGGGCGAATCCAGTACTTC,CAISEASGRIQYF
-,TRBJ2-2,TRBD1,TRBV24-1,TGTGCCACCAGGGGGACAGCGAACACCGGGGAGCTGTTTTTT,CATRGTANTGELFF
-,TRBJ2-7,-,TRBV5-5,TGTGCCAGCAGCTTGGGGCAGGGGTTTCGTTACGAGCAGTACTTC,CASSLGQGFRYEQYF
-,TRBJ2-2,TRBD2,TRBV28,TGTGCCAGCACCATCCGGGGGGGTATCGGGGAGCTGTTTTTT,CASTIRGGIGELFF
-,TRBJ1-1,-,TRBV12-3/TRBV12-4,TGTGCCAGCAGTTTATCTTCGTCGGCTGAAGCTTTCTTT,CASSLSSSAEAFF
-,TRBJ1-2,-,TRBV12-3/TRBV12-4,TGTGCCAGCTCCCGGGGAGGGAACTATGGCTACACCTTC,CASSRGGNYGYTF
-,TRBJ1-1,TRBD1,TRBV19,TGTGCCAGTAGTATACGACTTTATAGGGGGCTGAACACTGAAGCTTTCTTT,CASSIRLYRGLNTEAFF
few,TRBJ2-1,-,TRBV4-1,TGCGCCAGCAGCCAGGCCCACAATGAGCAGTTCTTC,CASSQAHNEQFF
-,TRBJ1-6,-,TRBV27,TGTGCCAGCAGTTCGGGGTTTCCAGGTTCACCCCTCCACTTT,CASSSGFPGSPLHF
-,TRBJ1-3,-,TRBV5-1,TGCGCCAGCAGCTGGGAAGGGAGACCCTCTGGAAACACCATATATTTT,CASSWEGRPSGNTIYF
-,TRBJ2-1,-,TRBV7-9,TGTGCCAGCAGCTTACCCGAGCTAGGCGATGAGCAGTTCTTC,CASSLPELGDEQFF
-,TRBJ2-4,TRBD2,TRBV4-1,TGCGCCAGCAGCCAAGGCGGGGGGGCGGGAAACATTCAGTACTTC,CASSQGGGAGNIQYF
-,TRBJ2-2,-,TRBV18,TGTGCCAGCTCGGACGGACAAAACACCGGGGAGCTGTTTTTT,CASSDGQNTGELFF
-,TRBJ2-1,TRBD2,TRBV5-1,TGCGCCAGCAGCAGGACTAGCGGGGGACTTGTAGAGCAGTTCTTC,CASSRTSGGLVEQFF
once,TRBJ2-3,-,TRBV30,TGTGCCTGGAGTGTAACGGGCACAGATACGCAGTATTTT,CAWSVTGTDTQYF
-,TRBJ1-2,-,TRBV5-5,TGTGCCAGCAGCCGTCCGGGGGGGAACTATGGCTACACCTTC,CASSRPGGNYGYTF
-,TRBJ1-3,-,TRBV6-5,TGTGCCAGCAGTCTTCACGTTGGGGGCGGAAACACCATATATTTT,CASSLHVGGGNTIYF
-,TRBJ1-4,TRBD1,TRBV7-9,TGTGCCAGCAGTTCGACAGGGGATGAAAAACTGTTTTTT,CASSSTGDEKLFF
-,TRBJ1-5,-,TRBV27,TGTGCCAGCAGTCCCCAGGGGAGCAATCAGCCCCAGCATTTT,CASSPQGSNQPQHF
-,TRBJ1-1,-,TRBV6-5,TGTGCCAGCAGTCTCGGACAGTACACTGAAGCTTTCTTT,CASSLGQYTEAFF
-,TRBJ1-1,-,TRBV27,TGTGCCACCACGCAGACAGGCGGTGCGAACACTGAAGCTTTCTTT,CATTQTGGANTEAFF
-,TRBJ2-2,TRBD1,TRBV14,TGTGCCAGCAGCCAAGATGGGACAGGGACCGGGGAGCTGTTTTTT,CASSQDGTGTGELFF
-,TRBJ2-3,TRBD2,TRBV29-1,TGCAGCGTTGTGGGGAGCGGGGGGCCCACAGATACGCAGTATTTT,CSVVGSGGPTDTQYF
once,TRBJ1-2,-,TRBV19,TGTGCCAGTAGTATGATGGTGTTAGGGGATGGCTACACCTTC,CASSMMVLGDGYTF
-,TRBJ2-7,-,TRBV27,TGCGCCAGCAGAGTAGGGTCCAGGGCTAGCTACGAGCAGTACTTC,CASRVGSRASYEQYF
once,TRBJ2-3,TRBD2,TRBV28,TGTGCCAGCAGCGAAACTAGCGGGGGGTTCGATACGCAGTATTTT,CASSETSGGFDTQYF
-,TRBJ1-2,TRBD1,TRBV7-8,TGTGCCAGCAGCACCCGGGACAGAGCCAACTATGGCTACACCTTC,CASSTRDRANYGYTF
-,TRBJ2-1,TRBD2,TRBV5-1,TGCGCCAGCCGCCCCTCCTCCGACGCTAGCGGGGAGGTTAATGAGCAGTTCTTC,CASRPSSDASGEVNEQFF
-,TRBJ2-7,TRBD2,TRBV15,TGTGCCACCAGCAGGCTGCGGGGGGCCACCTACGAGCAGTACTTC,CATSRLRGATYEQYF
-,TRBJ2-4,-,TRBV6-5,TGTGCCAGCAGTTACTACGCGAAGGGGGCCAAAAACATTCAGTACTTC,CASSYYAKGAKNIQYF
-,TRBJ2-1,TRBD1,TRBV27,TGTGCCAGCAGTTCGAATCCGGGACAGAAAAGCTACAATGAGCAGTTCTTC,CASSSNPGQKSYNEQFF
-,TRBJ2-3,-,TRBV6-5,TGTGCCAGCAGTTACACTACTAAAGATACGCAGTATTTT,CASSYTTKDTQYF
-,TRBJ1-5,-,TRBV6-6,TGTGCCAGCAGACCCCGGGGGGAAAGCAATCAGCCCCAGCATTTT,CASRPRGESNQPQHF
-,TRBJ2-7,TRBD2,TRBV6-1,TGTGCCAGCAGTGAATGGACTAGCGGGGGGAGGAGATACGAGCAGTACTTC,CASSEWTSGGRRYEQYF
-,TRBJ2-1,-,TRBV5-1,TGCGCCAGCAGCAACGGACAGAGCTACAATGAGCAGTTCTTC,CASSNGQSYNEQFF
-,TRBJ2-7,TRBD1,TRBV7-9,TGTGCCAGCAGCCCACCCCTCGGGACAGGCGGTAAGTCGCCTTACGAGCAGTACTTC,CASSPPLGTGGKSPYEQYF
-,TRBJ2-3,TRBD2,TRBV5-4,TGTGCCAGCAGCCTCAAACTAGCGGGGGGCACGACAGATACGCAGTATTTT,CASSLKLAGGTTDTQYF
-,TRBJ2-7,TRBD2,TRBV14,TGTGCCAGCAGCCAGAGGTCTAGCGGGGGTTACGAGCAGTACTTC,CASSQRSSGGYEQYF
-,TRBJ2-1,-,TRBV27,TGTGCCAGCAGTTCCCAACTCCTTCTGGTGCGTGAGCAGTTCTTC,CASSSQLLLVREQFF
few,TRBJ2-5,TRBD1,TRBV6-5,TGTGCCAGCAGTATAAGGGGGCGGGAGACCCAGTACTTC,CASSIRGRETQYF